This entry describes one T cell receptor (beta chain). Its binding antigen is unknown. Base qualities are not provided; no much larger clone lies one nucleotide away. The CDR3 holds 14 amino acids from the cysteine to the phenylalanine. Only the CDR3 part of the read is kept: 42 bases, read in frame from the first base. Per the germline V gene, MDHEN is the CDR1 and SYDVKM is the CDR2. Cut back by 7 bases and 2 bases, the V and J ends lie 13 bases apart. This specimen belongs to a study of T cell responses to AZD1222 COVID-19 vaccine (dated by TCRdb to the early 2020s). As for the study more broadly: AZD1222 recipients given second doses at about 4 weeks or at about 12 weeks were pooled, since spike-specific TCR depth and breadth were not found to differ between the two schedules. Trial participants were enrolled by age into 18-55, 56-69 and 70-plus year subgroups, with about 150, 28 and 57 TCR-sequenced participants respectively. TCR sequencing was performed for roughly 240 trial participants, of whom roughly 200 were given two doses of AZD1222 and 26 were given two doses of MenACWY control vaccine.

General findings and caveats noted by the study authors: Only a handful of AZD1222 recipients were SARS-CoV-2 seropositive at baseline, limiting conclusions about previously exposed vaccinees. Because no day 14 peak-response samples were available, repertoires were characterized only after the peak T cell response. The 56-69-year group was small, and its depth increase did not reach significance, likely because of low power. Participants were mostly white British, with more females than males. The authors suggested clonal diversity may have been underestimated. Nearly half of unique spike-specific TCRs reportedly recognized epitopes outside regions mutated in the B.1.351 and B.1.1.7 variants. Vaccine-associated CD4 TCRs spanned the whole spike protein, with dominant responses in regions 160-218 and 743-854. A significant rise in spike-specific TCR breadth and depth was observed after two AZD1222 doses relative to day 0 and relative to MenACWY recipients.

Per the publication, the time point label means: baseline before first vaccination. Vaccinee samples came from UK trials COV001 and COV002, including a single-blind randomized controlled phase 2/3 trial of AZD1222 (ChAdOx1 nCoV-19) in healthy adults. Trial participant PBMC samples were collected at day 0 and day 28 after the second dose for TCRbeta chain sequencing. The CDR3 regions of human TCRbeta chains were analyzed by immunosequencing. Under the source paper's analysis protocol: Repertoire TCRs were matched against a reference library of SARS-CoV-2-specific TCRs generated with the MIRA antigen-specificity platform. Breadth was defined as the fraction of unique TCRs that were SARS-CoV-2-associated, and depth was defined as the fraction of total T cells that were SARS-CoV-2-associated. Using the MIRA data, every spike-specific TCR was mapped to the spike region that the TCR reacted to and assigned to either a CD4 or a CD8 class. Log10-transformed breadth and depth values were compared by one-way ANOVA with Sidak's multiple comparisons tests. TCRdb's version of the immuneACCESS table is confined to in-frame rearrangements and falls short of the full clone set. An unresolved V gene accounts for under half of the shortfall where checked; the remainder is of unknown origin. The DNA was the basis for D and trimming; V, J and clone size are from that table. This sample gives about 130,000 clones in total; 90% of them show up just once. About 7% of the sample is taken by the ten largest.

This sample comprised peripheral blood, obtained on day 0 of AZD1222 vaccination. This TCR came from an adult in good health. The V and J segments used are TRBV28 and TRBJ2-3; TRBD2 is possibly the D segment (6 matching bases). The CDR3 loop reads CASIPGGATDTQYF. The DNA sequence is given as TGTGCCAGCATCCCGGGCGGGGCCACAGATACGCAGTATTTT. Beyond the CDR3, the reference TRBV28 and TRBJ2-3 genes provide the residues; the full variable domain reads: DVKVTQSSRYLVKRTGEKVFLECVQDMDHENMFWYRQDPGLGLRLIYFSYDVKMKEKGDIPEGYSVSREKKERFSLILESASTNQTSMYLCASIPGGATDTQYFGPGTRLTVL.